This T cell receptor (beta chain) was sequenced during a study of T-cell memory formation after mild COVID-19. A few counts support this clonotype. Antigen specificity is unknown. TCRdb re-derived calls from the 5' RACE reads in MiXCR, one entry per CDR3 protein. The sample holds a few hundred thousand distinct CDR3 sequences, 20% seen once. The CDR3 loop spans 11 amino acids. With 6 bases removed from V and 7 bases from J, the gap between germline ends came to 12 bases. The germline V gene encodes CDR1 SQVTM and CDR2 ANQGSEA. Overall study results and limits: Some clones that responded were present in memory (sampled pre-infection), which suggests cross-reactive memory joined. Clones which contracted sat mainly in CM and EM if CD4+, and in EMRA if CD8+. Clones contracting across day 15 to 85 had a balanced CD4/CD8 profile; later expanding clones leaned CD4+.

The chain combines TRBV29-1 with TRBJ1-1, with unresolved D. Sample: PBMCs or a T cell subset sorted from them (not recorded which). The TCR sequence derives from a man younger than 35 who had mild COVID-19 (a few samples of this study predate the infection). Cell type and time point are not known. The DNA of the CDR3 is TGCAGCGTGTCATCGGTGGATGAAGCTTTCTTT. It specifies CSVSSVDEAFF.